The 20 T cell receptor beta chains in this list originate from one sample, sequenced in a study of cytomegalovirus exposure and HLA in healthy donors. Measured with immunoSEQ multiplex PCR; TCRdb has only the in-frame clones, and not every one. The repertoire holds about 240,000 clones, with approximately 87% as singletons. The sequenced sample consisted of PBMCs. The receptor source for this set is a man aged 18-30 years in good health and CMV-seronegative.

This clone has only one observation. The rearrangement joins TRBV10-2 to TRBJ1-4; D is possibly TRBD1 (6 bases). CDR1 WSHSY and CDR2 SAAADI come from the germline V gene. The length of the CDR3 is 12 residues. V was pared by 4 bases and J by 7 bases, with 7 bases between. CDR3 coding DNA: TGCGCCAGCAGTGGCAGGGGTGAAAAACTGTTTTTT. Its protein is CASSGRGEKLFF.

In this sample, this clone turned up once. The chain is built from TRBV7-9 and TRBJ1-5, with D tentatively TRBD1 (6 bases). Trimming pared 2 bases from V and 5 bases from J, leaving 7 bases between. The CDR3 consists of 13 residues. Per the germline V gene, CDR1 is SEHNR and CDR2 is FQNEAQ (reference sequence). In DNA, the CDR3 is TGTGCCAGCAGCTTACCAGGGGATCAGCCCCAGCATTTT. Protein sequence: CASSLPGDQPQHF.

The V and J genes are TRBV15 and TRBJ1-1; D possibly corresponds to TRBD1 (6 bases). Germline CDR1 is LNHNV and CDR2 is YYDKDF (reference sequence). Trimming took off 0 bases at V and 4 bases at J, with 24 bases between the two ends. CDR3 size: 19 residues. CDR3 in amino acids: CATSRDLGTRGEWATEAFF. The CDR3 coding sequence is TGTGCCACCAGCAGAGACTTAGGGACAAGGGGTGAATGGGCCACTGAAGCTTTCTTT.

The chain uses TRBV7-8 and TRBJ1-5, with D perhaps TRBD1 (5 bases). The V gene lost 4 bases and the J gene lost 6 bases, with 10 bases spanning the gap. CDR1 and CDR2 from the germline V gene are SGHVS and FQNEAQ. CDR3 length equals 13 residues. In nucleotides, the CDR3 is TGTGCCAGCAGCTACGCAGGGATTCAGCCCCAGCATTTT. Amino acid sequence: CASSYAGIQPQHF. Supplemented by reference TRBV7-8 and TRBJ1-5, the full variable domain reads GAGVSQSPRYKVAKRGQDVALRCDPISGHVSLFWYQQALGQGPEFLTYFQNEAQLDKSGLPSDRFFAERPEGSVSTLKIQRTQQEDSAVYLCASSYAGIQPQHFGDGTRLSIL.

The V gene is TRBV11-2, the J gene TRBJ2-7; D may be TRBD1 (5 bases). Germline V gene lookup returns CDR1 SGHAT and CDR2 FQNNGV. The CDR3 length is 14 residues. Trimming shortened V by 5 bases and J by 1 base, and 12 bases separated the two germline ends. Here the CDR3 reads CASSRAGLSYEQYF. CDR3 DNA: TGTGCCAGCAGCCGGGCAGGGTTATCCTACGAGCAGTACTTC.

A single count supports this clone. CDR3 nucleotide sequence: TGCGCCAGCAGCTTGGTTATAGCGGGGAACTACGAGCAGTACTTC. Residues: CASSLVIAGNYEQYF. The chain combines TRBV5-1 with TRBJ2-7; TRBD2 matches at 8 bases. The CDR3 covers 15 residues. Germline CDR1 reads SGHRS; CDR2 reads YFSETQ. J was trimmed by 3 bases and V by 0 bases; bases with no gene match: 5.

The J gene is TRBJ2-5, the V gene TRBV11-2, with 12 bases lining up with TRBD2. CDR3 length: 14 residues. Losses at the gene ends were 5 bases for V and 4 bases for J; bases not matched to a gene: 2. Germline loops: CDR1 SGHAT, CDR2 FQNNGV. The CDR3 DNA reads as TGTGCCAGCAGCCCGACTAGCGGGGGAGAGACCCAGTACTTC. Translated: CASSPTSGGETQYF. Together with reference TRBV11-2 and TRBJ2-5, the CDR3 gives the full variable domain: EAGVAQSPRYKIIEKRQSVAFWCNPISGHATLYWYQQILGQGPKLLIQFQNNGVVDDSQLPKDRFSAERLKGVDSTLKIQPAKLEDSAVYLCASSPTSGGETQYFGPGTRLLVL.

The chain recombines TRBV27 with TRBJ2-1, with a weak D call TRBD2 (5 bases). V lost 8 bases, J lost 8 bases, and 16 bases lay in between. The CDR3 runs 13 residues. CDR1 MNHEY and CDR2 SMNVEV come from the germline V gene (reference sequence). CDR3 DNA sequence: TGTGCCAGCGCCCGATACAAGGACTATGAGCAGTTCTTC. Translated, it gives CASARYKDYEQFF.

The chain recombines TRBV28 with TRBJ1-2; 8 bases align to TRBD1. The CDR3 loop spans 14 amino acids. The germline gives CDR1 MDHEN, CDR2 SYDVKM. J gave up 6 bases and V 1 base, and 4 bases lay outside the gene matches. The CDR3 DNA sequence: TGTGCCAGCAGTTTATCTTGGGGACAGGATGGCTACACCTTC. Encoded protein: CASSLSWGQDGYTF.

The gene calls are TRBV2 and TRBJ2-7; TRBD1 aligns across 7 bases. Germline CDR1 SNHLY, CDR2 FYNNEI. This CDR3 has 14 amino acids. V lost 4 bases to trimming and J lost 6 bases; unmatched junction nucleotides: 9. The CDR3 protein is CASSGEQGPGEQYF. In DNA, the CDR3 is TGTGCCAGCAGTGGGGAACAGGGGCCCGGCGAGCAGTACTTC.

This clone has just one count. This chain connects TRBV30 to TRBJ2-3; 8 bases are a match to TRBD1. Germline V gene sequence: CDR1 GTSNPN, CDR2 SVGIG (reference sequence). The CDR3 runs 15 residues. V trimming: 0 bases; J trimming: 4 bases; junction bases outside the gene matches: 6. The CDR3 DNA reads as TGTGCCTGGAGTGTCGTAGGACAGGGAGCAGATACGCAGTATTTT. Amino acid sequence: CAWSVVGQGADTQYF.

The chain has TRBV6-5 and TRBJ1-5; D gene uncertain. Germline V gene sequence: CDR1 MNHEY, CDR2 SVGAGI. Trimming took off 2 bases at V and 4 bases at J, with 6 bases between the two ends. The CDR3 is 13 residues long. CDR3 sequence reads: CASSYGANQPQHF. CDR3 nucleotides: TGTGCCAGCAGTTACGGAGCTAATCAGCCCCAGCATTTT.

This chain connects TRBV7-2 to TRBJ2-1, with 8 bases that match TRBD2. Germline-derived CDR1 and CDR2 are SGHTA and FQGNSA. The length of the CDR3 is 16 residues. V trimming: 5 bases; J trimming: 9 bases; junction bases outside the gene matches: 15. This CDR3 is CASSTKGGTSVLEQFF. CDR3 nucleotides: TGTGCCAGCAGCACAAAAGGGGGGACTAGTGTACTTGAGCAGTTCTTC.

The rearrangement links TRBV28 to TRBJ2-7; TRBD1 might be the D (6 bases). The CDR3 is 14 amino acids. Germline loops: CDR1 MDHEN, CDR2 SYDVKM. V gave up 3 bases and J gave up 4 bases, with 13 bases separating them. The CDR3 reads CASSLWARGYEQYF. The CDR3 coding sequence is TGTGCCAGCAGTTTGTGGGCCAGGGGTTACGAGCAGTACTTC.

This chain joins TRBV2 and TRBJ2-1, with D maybe TRBD2 (6 bases). CDR1 and CDR2 (germline): SNHLY, FYNNEI. This CDR3 has 15 amino acids. Deletions cut 1 base from V and 3 bases from J, with 10 bases between. The CDR3 is CASSEEVAVYNEQFF. CDR3 in DNA: TGTGCCAGCAGTGAAGAGGTAGCGGTCTACAATGAGCAGTTCTTC.

The rearrangement joins TRBV9 to TRBJ1-3; D might be TRBD1 (5 bases). CDR1 and CDR2 from the germline V gene are SGDLS and YYNGEE. V shed 2 bases and J shed 2 bases, with 8 bases lying between them. The CDR3 is 14 residues long. CDR3 region: CASSVGGTGNTIYF. The CDR3 DNA is TGTGCCAGCAGCGTGGGGGGGACTGGAAACACCATATATTTT. Filled out from reference TRBV9 and TRBJ1-3, the complete variable domain reads DSGVTQTPKHLITATGQRVTLRCSPRSGDLSVYWYQQSLDQGLQFLIQYYNGEERAKGNILERFSAQQFPDLHSELNLSSLELGDSALYFCASSVGGTGNTIYFGEGSWLTVV.

This chain links TRBV6-5 with TRBJ1-4, with a possible D match to TRBD1 (6 bases). This CDR3 has 13 residues. The germline V and J ends were trimmed by 3 bases and 8 bases, with 10 bases remaining between them. Germline CDR1 MNHEY, CDR2 SVGAGI. The CDR3, as DNA: TGTGCCAGCAGTTATCAAGGACAGGAAAAACTGTTTTTT. Residues: CASSYQGQEKLFF.

This chain uses TRBV10-2 with TRBJ1-4; D unresolved. The CDR3 length is 15 residues. Trimming left V 2 bases short and J 4 bases short, with 11 bases between. The germline V gene encodes CDR1 WSHSY and CDR2 SAAADI. CDR3 coding DNA: TGCGCCAGCAGTGAGCCGACAATTTTTAATGAAAAACTGTTTTTT. This translates into CASSEPTIFNEKLFF.

This clone was recorded only once. The rearrangement uses TRBV28 and TRBJ1-2; D is undetermined. In germline, CDR1 is MDHEN, CDR2 SYDVKM. Trimming pared 8 bases from V and 8 bases from J, leaving 12 bases between. The length of the CDR3 is 11 residues. Written as DNA, the CDR3 is TGTGCCAGCTCGGCGCCGGGAGGCTACACCTTC. Protein product: CASSAPGGYTF.

The V gene is TRBV5-5, the J gene TRBJ2-7; TRBD2 is a possible D gene (5 bases). Trimming took 0 bases from V and 2 from J, leaving 9 bases between them. The CDR3 has 14 amino acids. Germline CDR1 and CDR2: SGHKS and YYEKEE (reference sequence). CDR3 residues: CASSLGESTYEQYF. CDR3 bases: TGTGCCAGCAGCTTGGGGGAGAGTACCTACGAGCAGTACTTC.